This entry lists 8 T cell receptor beta chains sequenced from one sample in a study of shared clonotypes between healthy human individuals. Assay: immunoSEQ multiplex PCR; the TCRdb copy retains only in-frame clones and omits some. The table lists about 560,000 clones, roughly 79% of them singletons, with around 12% in the top ten. Sequenced material: PBMCs. The origin of the receptors is a woman aged 35 to 49 in good health. Some clones in this sample may be carry-over from other donors' samples.

This clone appeared once. The J gene is TRBJ1-2, the V gene TRBV19; a possible D gene is TRBD1 (6 bases). Germline V lookup: CDR1 LNHDA, CDR2 SQIVND (reference sequence). V dropped 4 bases and J dropped 4 bases, with 13 bases sitting between them. The CDR3 spans 14 residues. CDR3 bases: TGTGCCAGTAGTAGGGTAGGGGGAGCCTATGGCTACACCTTC. Translated, it gives CASSRVGGAYGYTF.

The chain employs TRBV7-2 and TRBJ2-7; 12 bases align to TRBD2. Trimming at V came to 5 bases and at J to 7 bases, leaving 9 bases not matched to a gene. Germline CDR1 is SGHTA and CDR2 is FQGNSA. The CDR3 is 15 amino acids. CDR3 residues: CASSQSSGRAVEQYF. The CDR3 nucleotides read TGTGCCAGCAGCCAGTCTAGCGGGAGGGCCGTAGAGCAGTACTTC. Variable domain in full (rest from reference TRBV7-2 and TRBJ2-7): GAGVSQSPSNKVTEKGKDVELRCDPISGHTALYWYRQSLGQGLEFLIYFQGNSAPDKSGLPSDRFSAERTGGSVSTLTIQRTQQEDSAVYLCASSQSSGRAVEQYFGPGTRLTVT.

The CDR3 DNA reads TGTGCCAGCAGTTACTCGGGAGGGCGACAGACCCAGTACTTC. Translating gives CASSYSGGRQTQYF. The J gene is TRBJ2-5, the V gene TRBV6-5; 7 nucleotides agree with TRBD2. The CDR3 length is 14 residues. With 0 bases clipped from V and 6 bases from J, the junction kept 4 bases outside the gene matches. CDR1 MNHEY and CDR2 SVGAGI come from the germline V gene.

This chain uses TRBV7-2 with TRBJ1-2; no clear D. The CDR3 contains 15 residues. Trimming pared 5 bases from V and 8 bases from J, leaving 21 bases between. From germline, CDR1 is SGHTA and CDR2 FQGNSA. The CDR3 DNA sequence: TGTGCCAGCAGCCGACGAGGCGGAGGAGGCGAGGGCTACACCTTC. This translates into CASSRRGGGGEGYTF. The whole variable domain, filled in from reference TRBV7-2 and TRBJ1-2, reads GAGVSQSPSNKVTEKGKDVELRCDPISGHTALYWYRQSLGQGLEFLIYFQGNSAPDKSGLPSDRFSAERTGGSVSTLTIQRTQQEDSAVYLCASSRRGGGGEGYTFGSGTRLTVV.

This clone was observed a single time. One junction end disagrees with the germline gene, perhaps due to a read error. The V gene is TRBV5-6, the J gene TRBJ1-1, with D possibly TRBD1 on 5 matching bases. The germline V gene has CDR1 SGHDT and CDR2 YYEEEE. This CDR3 comprises 14 residues. CDR3 coding DNA: TGTGCCAGCAGCCATCGAGGGGCTTGGACTGAAGCTTTCTTC. Protein: CASSHRGAWTEAFF.

The V gene is TRBV10-3, the J gene TRBJ2-5; D is perhaps TRBD1 or TRBD2 (5 bases each). V gave up 0 bases and J gave up 3 bases, with 14 bases separating them. This CDR3 is 16 amino acids long. From germline, CDR1 is ENHRY and CDR2 SYGVKD. This CDR3 is CAISESRGQSKETQYF. The CDR3 region has the DNA TGTGCCATCAGTGAGTCGAGGGGCCAAAGTAAAGAGACCCAGTACTTC.

This chain uses TRBV7-2 with TRBJ1-4; 8 positions match TRBD1. The CDR3 extends over 17 amino acids. Germline assignment: CDR1 SGHTA and CDR2 FQGNSA. With V trimmed by 2 bases and J by 5 bases, 10 bases remained unmatched. In DNA form, the CDR3 reads TGTGCCAGCAGCTTACGTTGGGGGGGACAGGCGAATGAAAAACTGTTTTTT. It yields the protein CASSLRWGGQANEKLFF.

This clone was counted at least ten times. The J gene is TRBJ2-7, the V gene TRBV11-2, with D hard to call. V was cut by 0 bases and J by 5 bases, with 11 bases left in between. The germline V gene has CDR1 SGHAT and CDR2 FQNNGV. This CDR3 comprises 14 residues. The CDR3 DNA sequence: TGTGCCAGCAGCTTAGACCCCCAGGTCCACGAGCAGTACTTC. The encoded protein is CASSLDPQVHEQYF.